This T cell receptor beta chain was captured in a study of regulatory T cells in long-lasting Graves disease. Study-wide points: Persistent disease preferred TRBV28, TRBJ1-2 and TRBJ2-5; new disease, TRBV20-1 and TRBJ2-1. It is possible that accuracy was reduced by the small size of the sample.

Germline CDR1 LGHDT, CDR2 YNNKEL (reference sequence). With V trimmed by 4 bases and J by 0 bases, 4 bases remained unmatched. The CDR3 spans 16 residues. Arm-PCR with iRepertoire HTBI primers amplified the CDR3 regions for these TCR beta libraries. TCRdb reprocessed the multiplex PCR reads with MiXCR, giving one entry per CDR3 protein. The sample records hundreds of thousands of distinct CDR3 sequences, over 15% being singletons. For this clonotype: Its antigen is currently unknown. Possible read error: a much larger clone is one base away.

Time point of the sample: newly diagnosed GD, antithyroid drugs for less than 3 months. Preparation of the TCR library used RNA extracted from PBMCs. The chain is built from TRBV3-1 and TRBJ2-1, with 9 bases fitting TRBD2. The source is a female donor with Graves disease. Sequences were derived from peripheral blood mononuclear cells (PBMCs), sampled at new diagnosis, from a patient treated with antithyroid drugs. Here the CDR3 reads CASSPRLADSYNEQFF. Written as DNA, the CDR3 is TGTGCCAGCAGCCCCAGACTAGCGGACTCCTACAATGAGCAGTTCTTC.